Described below is a single TCR beta chain sequence and its context. Its matching antigen is unknown. The source of the sample is a study of T-cell reconstitution after alpha-beta-depleted transplantation in children. Study-level points and caveats: Surviving recipient T cells and intrathymic progenitors accounted for some patients' high TCRbeta diversity at day 60. About two months after transplant, alpha-beta T cells reportedly came from several hundred expanded graft clones. Newly made T cells mostly supplied T-cell counts and diversity one year after transplant.

V lost 5 bases, J lost 1 base, and 7 bases lay in between. CDR1 and CDR2 from the germline V gene are KGHDR and SFDVKD. The CDR3 consists of 14 residues. A library of TCRbeta sequences, prepared with unique molecular identifiers, was generated. TCRdb analysed the PCR reads with MiXCR anew, one entry per CDR3 protein. The sample has about 870,000 distinct CDR3 sequences; roughly 15% are singletons. The chain combines TRBV24-1 with TRBJ2-2; D is perhaps TRBD2 (6 bases). This sample comprised PBMCs, mostly from graft donor cells, obtained 360 days after TCRalphabeta/CD19-depleted stem cell transplant. This receptor was taken from a male patient aged 10 to 17 who had a stem cell transplant for acute lymphoblastic leukemia, so the T cells may come from the graft donor. The CDR3 sequence is CATSVGGNTGELFF. The DNA of the CDR3 is TGTGCCACCAGTGTGGGGGGGAACACCGGGGAGCTGTTTTTT.